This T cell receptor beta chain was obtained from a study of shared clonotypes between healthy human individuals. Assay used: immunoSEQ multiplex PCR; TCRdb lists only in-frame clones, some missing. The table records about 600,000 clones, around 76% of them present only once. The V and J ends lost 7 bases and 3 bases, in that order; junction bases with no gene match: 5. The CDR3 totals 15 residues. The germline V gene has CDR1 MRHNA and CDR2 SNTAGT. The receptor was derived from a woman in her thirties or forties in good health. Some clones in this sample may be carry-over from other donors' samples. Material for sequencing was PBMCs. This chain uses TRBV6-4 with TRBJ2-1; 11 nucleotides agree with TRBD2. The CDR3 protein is CASKTGTSGYNEQFF. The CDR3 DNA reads TGTGCCAGCAAAACCGGGACTAGCGGCTACAATGAGCAGTTCTTC.